This T cell receptor beta chain emerged from a study of shared clonotypes between healthy human individuals. Germline V gives CDR1 SGHRS, CDR2 YFSETQ. V dropped 5 bases and J dropped 5; count of bases not matched to a gene: 8. The CDR3 contains 15 residues. Sequenced by immunoSEQ multiplex PCR; TCRdb stores in-frame clones only, minus some. The sample shows some 1.4 million clones, around 97% of them seen only once. The specimen sequenced was naive CD4+ T cells sorted from blood. Subset meaning: CD45RA+ positively selected. The chain carries TRBV5-1 and TRBJ2-5, with 11 positions matching TRBD1. This receptor was obtained from a man aged 30-40 years in good health. The CDR3 DNA reads as TGCGCCAGCAGGCAAGGACAGGGGGCGGGGGAGACCCAGTACTTC. Its protein product is CASRQGQGAGETQYF.